Listed below are T cell receptor beta chains from one sample, sequenced in a study of control samples from healthy donors and cancer patients. Produced via immunoSEQ multiplex PCR; TCRdb's table is partial and in-frame only. This sample yields 95,000 to 100,000 clones, of which roughly four fifths are seen a single time; roughly 2% belongs to the top ten. The sample taken for sequencing was blood. These receptors all stem from a man aged 60-69 years in good health. CDR3s include the opening cysteine and the closing phenylalanine or tryptophan. The D gene is left open where the match is weak. Some rows mark clone size as missing; the rest say once, few, many or name a class of expanded clone.

clone_size j_call d_call v_call cdr3_nt cdr3_aa
. TRBJ2-7 TRBD1 TRBV4-1 TGCGCCAGCAGCCAAGACTGGGCAGGGGGTAACGAGCAGTACTTC CASSQDWAGGNEQYF
. TRBJ1-1 TRBD1 TRBV7-6 TGTGCCAGCAGCGGGCGACAGGGCCCTATCACTGAAGCTTTCTTT CASSGRQGPITEAFF
. TRBJ1-2 . TRBV2 TGTGCCAGCAGTGCCGACAGCTATGGCTACACCTTC CASSADSYGYTF
few TRBJ1-3 TRBD1 TRBV3-1/TRBV3-2 TGTGCCAGCAGACAGGGGTTGTTTGGAAACACCATATATTTT CASRQGLFGNTIYF
once TRBJ2-3 . TRBV11-2 TGTGCCAGCAGCCGTGGACAATTGATAGATACGCAGTATTTT CASSRGQLIDTQYF
. TRBJ2-1 . TRBV6-5 TGTGCCAGCAGTTCCTATACTCTGACAGGTTGGAGTGAGCAGTTCTTC CASSSYTLTGWSEQFF
. TRBJ1-1 . TRBV6-1 TGTGCCAGCAGTGAAACATGGGTCGGTTTCTTT CASSETWVGFF
. TRBJ1-2 . TRBV7-9 TGTGCCAGCAGCCCACCCAGGGAAATCTATGGCTACACCTTC CASSPPREIYGYTF
. TRBJ1-4 . TRBV7-2 TGTGCCAGCAGCTTATGGGCAGCTAATGAAAAACTGTTTTTT CASSLWAANEKLFF
. TRBJ1-1 . TRBV18 TGTGCCAGCTCACCCCAGAACACTGAAGCTTTCTTT CASSPQNTEAFF